This TCR beta chain was identified during a study of regulatory T cells in long-lasting Graves disease. CDR1 is MDHEN, CDR2 SYDVKM, per germline. Germline trimming cut 5 bases from V and 4 bases from J; bases unmatched to any gene: 12. This CDR3 is 16 amino acids long. This clonotype was detected ten times or more. Its target is unknown. Construction of the TCR beta libraries employed iRepertoire HTBI primers in conjunction with Arm-PCR of CDR3 regions. One entry per CDR3 protein results from TCRdb running MiXCR on the multiplex PCR reads. Of approximately 490,000 distinct CDR3 sequences in the sample, around 15% were seen once. General study results and limits: Those with persistent disease had in common more public clonotypes (more than 2,500) than new patients (approximately 1,000).

Time point noted: newly diagnosed GD, antithyroid drugs for less than 3 months. The TCR library used RNA extracted from PBMCs. In this cohort, patients came from an endocrinology department located in Xi'an, China. EDTA tubes held approximately 8.8 milliliters of peripheral blood from each patient. The same sample was also studied in work on T cells in Graves' hyperthyroidism and ophthalmopathy. That study reports: Researchers ran a first-round RT-PCR on the TCR CDR3 using the HTBI primer set.

Material: peripheral blood mononuclear cells (PBMCs), obtained at new diagnosis, from a patient treated with antithyroid drugs. The TCR was taken from a man between 35 and 55 years old with Graves disease. The chain recombines TRBV28 with TRBJ2-7, with TRBD2 matching over 9 bases. CDR3 region: CASSTRESGRIYEQYF. The CDR3 DNA is TGTGCCAGCAGTACCCGCGAGAGCGGGAGGATTTACGAGCAGTACTTC.